A single sample is the source of the 9 T cell receptor beta chains below, sequenced in a study of cytomegalovirus exposure and HLA in healthy donors. The PCR had 60 Vbeta and 13 Jbeta primers. The repertoire was sequenced with immunoSEQ multiplex PCR; TCRdb's copy has only in-frame clones and lacks some. The sample has about 110,000 clones, about three quarters seen once; the top ten hold over 2.5%. Specimen: PBMCs. The origin of the receptors is a woman aged 55-69 years in good health and CMV-seropositive.

The V call is TRBV11-2, the J call TRBJ2-1; 13 positions agree with TRBD2. The V gene's germline CDR1 is SGHAT and CDR2 FQNNGV. The junction had 5 bases not matched to a gene; V was cut back by 5 bases and J by 10 bases. The CDR3 extends over 14 amino acids. CDR3 sequence reads: CASSPVGLAGEQFF. CDR3 DNA: TGTGCCAGCAGCCCGGTGGGACTAGCGGGAGAGCAGTTCTTC.

V is TRBV27 and J is TRBJ1-3, with 7 positions matching TRBD1. The V gene's germline CDR1 is MNHEY and CDR2 SMNVEV (reference sequence). V lost 0 bases to trimming and J lost 4 bases; unmatched junction nucleotides: 3. This CDR3 has 15 residues. This CDR3 reads CASSLSATGGNTIYF. CDR3 bases: TGTGCCAGCAGTTTATCCGCGACAGGGGGAAACACCATATATTTT.

This clone was detected once. V and J are TRBV7-3 and TRBJ2-3; D possibly corresponds to TRBD1 (5 bases). The CDR3 totals 14 residues. Germline V gives CDR1 SGHTA, CDR2 FQGTGA. V was shortened by 2 bases and J by 4 bases, with 10 bases between the two germline ends. CDR3 DNA: TGTGCCAGCAGCTTAGTTGCAGGGTCAGATACGCAGTATTTT. It codes for CASSLVAGSDTQYF.

This clone appeared a few times. The gene calls are TRBV19 and TRBJ2-2; D is undetermined. This CDR3 has 14 amino acids. Germline V lookup: CDR1 LNHDA, CDR2 SQIVND (reference sequence). The germline V and J ends were trimmed by 10 bases and 1 base, with 13 bases remaining between them. The CDR3 sequence: CATSPTVNTGELFF. The DNA of the CDR3 is TGTGCCACCTCCCCCACTGTGAACACCGGGGAGCTGTTTTTT.

This rearrangement joins TRBV4-1 to TRBJ1-6; no clear D. CDR3 length: 14 residues. The germline V gene encodes CDR1 MGHRA and CDR2 YSYEKL. The V end was cut by 6 bases, the J end by 7 bases, with 13 bases between. The CDR3 reads CASSFRTTNSPLHF. CDR3 DNA sequence: TGCGCCAGCAGTTTCCGAACTACCAATTCACCCCTCCACTTT.

The chain uses TRBV5-4 and TRBJ2-5, with TRBD2 matching 8 bases. CDR3 length: 13 residues. The trim removed 5 bases at V and 4 bases at J, leaving 4 bases unmatched. Germline CDR1 reads SGHNT; CDR2 reads YYREEE (reference sequence). The CDR3 is CASRPAGVETQYF. The CDR3 DNA reads as TGTGCCAGCAGGCCAGCGGGAGTAGAGACCCAGTACTTC.

J is TRBJ2-7 and V is TRBV2, with a possible D match to TRBD2 (5 bases). With 6 bases removed from V and 6 bases from J, the gap between germline ends came to 21 bases. The CDR3 has 15 residues. Germline loops: CDR1 SNHLY, CDR2 FYNNEI. The CDR3 sequence is CASRALGLPALEQYF. The CDR3 nucleotides are TGTGCCAGCAGGGCACTTGGACTGCCGGCCCTCGAGCAGTACTTC. The full variable domain, rest sourced from reference TRBV2 and TRBJ2-7, is EPEVTQTPSHQVTQMGQEVILRCVPISNHLYFYWYRQILGQKVEFLVSFYNNEISEKSEIFDDQFSVERPDGSNFTLKIRSTKLEDSAMYFCASRALGLPALEQYFGPGTRLTVT.

In regard to this clone: The junction departs from the called germline gene at one end, perhaps through a read error. The V and J genes are TRBV7-9 and TRBJ2-7, with a tentative D call TRBD2 (5 bases). CDR1 is SEHNR, CDR2 FQNEAQ, per germline (reference sequence). This CDR3 is built from 15 residues. CDR3 amino acids: CSSSPSPDRGHEQYF. The CDR3 DNA is TGTTCCAGCAGCCCCAGTCCCGATCGGGGTCACGAGCAGTACTTC.

The CDR3 DNA follows: TGCGCCAGCAGCCCCGCAGGGGATAGGAACTATGGCTACACCTTC. The encoded protein is CASSPAGDRNYGYTF. The J gene is TRBJ1-2, the V gene TRBV4-1; D perhaps matches TRBD1 (6 bases). V gave up 4 bases and J gave up 2 bases, with 14 bases separating them. In germline, CDR1 is MGHRA, CDR2 YSYEKL. The CDR3 is made up of 15 amino acids.